This TCR beta chain derives from a study of blood T cell repertoires in COVID-19 (dated by TCRdb to 2018 to 2021). Regarding the study in general: Samples from collaborators originated in the United States, Italy and Spain and spanned both the acute and convalescent phases of COVID-19. The prospective study material was composed of cDNA or gDNA derived from T cells, B-cell-depleted T cells, or PBMCs. The dataset comprised deeply sampled blood TCRbeta repertoires from subjects exposed to, actively infected with, or recovered from COVID-19. The repertoires were released in a freely available public database intended as a resource for research on the immune response to SARS-CoV-2. The samples were drawn from the first 160 participants of the ongoing ImmuneRACE study and from some 1,300 subjects provided by 6 global collaborators. Sample metadata almost always included a de-identified subject ID, COVID-19 status, age in years and sex. HLA class I and class II types, where available, came from metadata supplied by the sample provider rather than from assay-based typing. Results the study describes overall, beyond this receptor: Clinical and demographic metadata were provided uncurated, with the amount varying by source and participant.

Participants in the prospective study were enrolled through a virtual design, were aged roughly 18 to 100 years, and lived in 24 United States geographic areas. In the prospective study, cohorts were assigned on the basis of participant-reported clinical history obtained from a screening survey and a study questionnaire. Each participant in the prospective study had whole blood, serum and a nasopharyngeal or oropharyngeal swab collected by mobile phlebotomists. Prospective study participants could optionally give additional blood draws and questionnaires over an approximately two-month period. Before DNA extraction, prospective study blood samples were shipped either frozen or at room temperature. With respect to this clone: Its antigen remains unidentified. Per-base qualities were not stored, and no clone one base away is much larger.

The immunoSEQ Assay, a bias-controlled multiplex PCR, was used to amplify TCRbeta CDR3 regions from genomic DNA. Per the authors' processing: Within the assay, amplification of reference gene primers was used to estimate how many nucleated cells each sample contained. To quantify the absolute abundance of each unique TCRbeta CDR3 rearrangement, sequence reads were collapsed and filtered. Productive Simpson clonality was computed per sample as the square root of Simpson's diversity index over productive rearrangements. TCRdb retrieved this table from immuneACCESS and kept in-frame rearrangements only. Not all clones are present; in checked studies, unresolved V genes account for under half, and no reason is known for the remainder. That table gives V, J and clone size, and the DNA gave D and trimming. This sample has 300,000 to 350,000 clones in its table, and 90% of those were observed once. Roughly 4.3% of the sample belongs to the ten largest clones.

V gives up 3 bases and J gives up 7 bases, and the segment between their germline ends measures 12 bases. CDR1 and CDR2 are drawn from the germline V gene: SGDLS, YYNGEE. The CDR3 starts with the cysteine, ends with the phenylalanine, and has 13 residues. Solely the CDR3 DNA is kept, with 39 bases framed from the first base. The clonotype originates from a woman aged 18-35 years with acute COVID-19. The sample consisted of PBMCs or T cells enriched from blood (not recorded which). The chain couples TRBV9 to TRBJ2-3; no D gene is confidently identified. The CDR3 sequence is CASSAKRGNTQYF. The sequence in DNA is TGTGCCAGCAGCGCAAAAAGAGGAAATACGCAGTATTTT.